Below, one T cell receptor (beta chain) is given with its context. Its antigen is not identified. Method: immunoSEQ multiplex PCR; TCRdb's copy keeps in-frame clones and lacks some. The sample records around 640,000 clones, approximately 96% being singletons. Trimming took 5 bases from V and 8 from J; bases not matched to a gene: 15. Germline loops: CDR1 MDHEN, CDR2 SYDVKM. This CDR3 has 18 residues. This sample is drawn from a study of shared clonotypes between healthy human individuals. Study-wide results and caveats: Non-shared clonotypes showed lower generation probabilities than clonotypes common to all four donors.

CD45RO-negative, CCR7-positively selected cells formed the naive CD8 fraction, excluding terminally differentiated effector memory CD45RA+ cells. The sequenced sample was naive CD8+ T cells sorted from blood. This receptor was identified in a woman under 40 in good health. V gene TRBV28 combines with J gene TRBJ2-1; 13 bases map to TRBD2. The CDR3 loop reads CASSNGLAGAGVADEQFF. CDR3 in DNA: TGTGCCAGCAGTAACGGACTAGCGGGAGCGGGGGTGGCGGATGAGCAGTTCTTC. The full variable domain, its missing parts supplied by reference TRBV28 and TRBJ2-1, is DVKVTQSSRYLVKRTGEKVFLECVQDMDHENMFWYRQDPGLGLRLIYFSYDVKMKEKGDIPEGYSVSREKKERFSLILESASTNQTSMYLCASSNGLAGAGVADEQFFGPGTRLTVL.